The 27 T cell receptor beta chains below all came from one sample that was sequenced in a study of human T cells and chemical hapten exposure. TCRdb fed the RACE reads into MiXCR, producing one record per CDR3 protein. The sample has about 84,000 distinct CDR3 sequences; about a tenth are singletons. Time point defined: patch test 3, about 24 weeks after DPC sensitization. Noted treatment: therapeutic diphenylcyclopropenone sensitization with weekly scalp DPC. The sequences come from whole blood, collected in connection with sensitization to the hapten diphenylcyclopropenone (DPC). These receptors originate from a woman aged 45 to 65 with alopecia areata. Some clones in this sample may be carry-over from other donors' samples.

This clonotype was seen only a few times. DNA for the CDR3: TGCGCCAGCAGCTTGAAGCAGACTGAAGCTTTCTTT. Amino acid sequence: CASSLKQTEAFF. This chain joins TRBV5-1 and TRBJ1-1; no reliable D call. Germline loops: CDR1 SGHRS, CDR2 YFSETQ. The V end was cut by 1 base, the J end by 5 bases, with 6 bases between. The CDR3 runs to 12 residues.

V usage is TRBV7-2 and J usage is TRBJ2-3; D is unresolved. This CDR3 is built from 13 residues. Trimming removed 1 base from V and 6 bases from J, with 8 bases in between. Germline values: CDR1 SGHTA, CDR2 FQGNSA. Here the CDR3 reads CASSLGVMDTQYF. CDR3 nucleotides: TGTGCCAGCAGCTTAGGGGTTATGGATACGCAGTATTTT.

This clonotype was counted at least ten times. The V and J genes are TRBV20-1 and TRBJ2-6; maybe TRBD1 (5 bases). V shed 2 bases and J shed 0 bases, with 5 bases lying between them. The length of the CDR3 is 14 residues. Germline V lookup: CDR1 DFQATT, CDR2 SNEGSKA (reference sequence). This CDR3 is CSARRGSGANVLTF. The CDR3 coding sequence is TGCAGTGCTAGAAGGGGCTCTGGGGCCAACGTCCTGACTTTC.

This clonotype is a singleton in its sample. The V gene is TRBV12-3 or TRBV12-4, the J gene TRBJ1-5, with TRBD1 identical over 9 bases. The CDR3 runs 15 residues. Unmatched junction bases numbered 5, after V lost 5 bases and J lost 3 bases. The CDR3 DNA reads as TGTGCCAGCAGTCCCGGGACAGGGAACAATCAGCCCCAGCATTTT. This translates into CASSPGTGNNQPQHF.

This chain uses TRBV6-5 with TRBJ1-6, with D possibly being TRBD1 (5 bases). Deletions cut 6 bases from V and 5 bases from J, with 17 bases between. This CDR3 comprises 16 residues. The germline CDR1 and CDR2 sequences are MNHEY and SVGAGI. The CDR3 DNA sequence: TGTGCCAGCAGCTACAGGTCTCAGGGAGATAATTCACCCCTCCACTTT. Translated: CASSYRSQGDNSPLHF.

J is TRBJ1-1 and V is TRBV18, with D hard to call. Trimming shortened V by 0 bases and J by 5 bases, and 7 bases separated the two germline ends. The germline V gene has CDR1 KGHSH and CDR2 LQKENI. The CDR3 totals 13 residues. This CDR3 reads CASSPPRVTEAFF. CDR3 coding DNA: TGTGCCAGCTCACCACCGCGAGTGACTGAAGCTTTCTTT.

This chain uses TRBV27 with TRBJ2-2, with TRBD2 identical over 9 bases. CDR1 and CDR2 (germline): MNHEY, SMNVEV (reference sequence). The V and J ends lost 3 bases and 6 bases, in that order; junction bases with no gene match: 5. The CDR3 consists of 15 residues. CDR3 region: CASSFRLAVAGELFF. The DNA for the CDR3 is TGTGCCAGCAGTTTTCGACTAGCGGTGGCCGGGGAGCTGTTTTTT.

This clonotype was counted a few times. The chain uses TRBV15 and TRBJ2-1, with D unclear. The V end lost 0 bases, the J end lost 6 bases, and 6 bases lay between the germline ends. The CDR3 is 13 residues long. CDR1 LNHNV and CDR2 YYDKDF come from the germline V gene (reference sequence). The CDR3 spells CATSRERINEQFF. Here the CDR3 DNA reads TGTGCCACCAGCAGAGAAAGAATCAATGAGCAGTTCTTC.

This clonotype was observed at least ten times. V and J are TRBV12-3 or TRBV12-4 and TRBJ2-2; 9 bases agree with TRBD2. V dropped 5 bases and J dropped 5; count of bases not matched to a gene: 6. The CDR3 has 15 amino acids. The CDR3 DNA reads TGTGCCAGCAGTGGTAGCGGGAGTCAAACCGGGGAGCTGTTTTTT. Translation: CASSGSGSQTGELFF.

This clonotype was observed a few times. V gene TRBV2 combines with J gene TRBJ1-5, with a possible D match to TRBD1 (5 bases). Germline V gene lookup returns CDR1 SNHLY and CDR2 FYNNEI. Trimming cost V 0 bases and J 7 bases, with 13 bases left between them. The CDR3 length is 15 residues. CDR3 protein: CASSEARAGRQPQHF. The CDR3 DNA reads TGTGCCAGCAGTGAAGCGCGGGCAGGGAGACAGCCCCAGCATTTT.

This clonotype occurred many times. The chain has TRBV20-1 and TRBJ1-1; D is unresolved. This CDR3 spans 15 amino acids. CDR1 is DFQATT and CDR2 is SNEGSKA in the germline V gene (reference sequence). V was pared by 6 bases and J by 4 bases, with 21 bases between. For the CDR3, the DNA is TGCAGTGCCGGAAAACCCCTCGGAGGAATCACTGAAGCTTTCTTT. Translating gives CSAGKPLGGITEAFF.

This clonotype was seen a few times. The chain links TRBV7-2 to TRBJ2-7, with a tentative D call TRBD2 (5 bases). The germline V and J ends were trimmed by 1 base and 4 bases, with 14 bases remaining between them. The length of the CDR3 is 15 residues. Germline V gives CDR1 SGHTA, CDR2 FQGNSA. DNA of the CDR3: TGTGCCAGCAGCTTAGGACTTAGCGAGACTTACGAGCAGTACTTC. Encoded protein: CASSLGLSETYEQYF.

The chain employs TRBV18 and TRBJ2-7; TRBD2 is a possible D gene (6 bases). The germline V and J ends were trimmed by 10 bases and 2 bases, with 15 bases remaining between them. Germline CDR1 and CDR2: KGHSH and LQKENI. This CDR3 spans 13 amino acids. The CDR3 nucleotides read TGTGCCACCCCATCAGGCGGGGCCTACGAGCAGTACTTC. Encoded protein: CATPSGGAYEQYF.

This clonotype was seen ten or more times. The rearrangement links TRBV18 to TRBJ1-5; possible D gene TRBD1, 5 bases. CDR3 length: 15 residues. The V gene's germline CDR1 is KGHSH and CDR2 LQKENI. V shed 3 bases and J shed 2 bases, with 11 bases lying between them. The CDR3 protein is CASSPQGRGNQPQHF. The CDR3 coding sequence is TGTGCCAGCTCACCGCAGGGACGGGGCAATCAGCCCCAGCATTTT.

The chain uses TRBV12-5 and TRBJ2-1; D gene uncertain. The CDR3 is 12 residues long. The V gene's germline CDR1 is LGHNT and CDR2 FRNRAP. V shed 1 base and J shed 10 bases, with 8 bases lying between them. CDR3 DNA: TGTGCTAGTGGTTTGGAACGGAAAGAGCAGTTCTTC. Its translation: CASGLERKEQFF.

The CDR3 here is CASSGTGRSKPEAFF. DNA of the CDR3: TGTGCCAGCAGTGGAACGGGTAGGAGCAAACCTGAAGCTTTCTTT. The chain carries TRBV25-1 and TRBJ1-1; D is uncertain. Germline-derived CDR1 and CDR2 are MGHDK and SYGVNS. Trimming pared 4 bases from V and 6 bases from J, leaving 18 bases between. The CDR3 has 15 amino acids.

There are many counts of this clonotype. J is TRBJ2-7 and V is TRBV3-1; D ambiguous. V dropped 1 base and J dropped 0 bases, with 10 bases sitting between them. CDR3 length: 15 residues. Germline V gene sequence: CDR1 LGHDT, CDR2 YNNKEL (reference sequence). Here the CDR3 reads CASSQAGRSSYEQYF. Here the CDR3 DNA reads TGTGCCAGCAGCCAAGCAGGCCGGAGCTCCTACGAGCAGTACTTC.

V is TRBV4-3 and J is TRBJ1-1, with D possibly TRBD1 on 5 matching bases. Germline V CDR1 and CDR2: LGHNA, YSLEER. This CDR3 spans 16 amino acids. V gave up 0 bases and J gave up 6 bases, with 17 bases separating them. The DNA for the CDR3 is TGCGCCAGCAGCCAAGATCCAACAGGCCGGATGGCTGAAGCTTTCTTT. Its translation is CASSQDPTGRMAEAFF.

This clonotype was recorded a few times. The gene calls are TRBV10-3 and TRBJ2-7; 9 bases map to TRBD2. The V gene's germline CDR1 is ENHRY and CDR2 SYGVKD. Trimming removed 5 bases from V and 1 base from J; junction bases left unmatched: 12. This CDR3 is 17 amino acids long. The CDR3 nucleotides are TGTGCCATCAGTCCCACCCACGGGCGGGAGGGATCCTACGAGCAGTACTTC. As protein: CAISPTHGREGSYEQYF.

This clonotype was recorded at least ten times. The V call is TRBV19, the J call TRBJ2-1; 10 nucleotides align to TRBD1. Germline trimming cut 6 bases from V and 8 bases from J; bases unmatched to any gene: 10. Germline CDR1 LNHDA, CDR2 SQIVND (reference sequence). CDR3 length: 15 amino acids. CDR3 region: CASSPPGTGDHEQFF. DNA for the CDR3: TGTGCCAGTAGCCCACCCGGGACAGGGGACCATGAGCAGTTCTTC.

This clonotype was found a few times. This chain joins TRBV29-1 and TRBJ2-3; TRBD1 matches at 10 bases. This CDR3 comprises 16 residues. Germline loops: CDR1 SQVTM, CDR2 ANQGSEA. With V trimmed by 5 bases and J by 1 base, 9 bases remained unmatched. For the CDR3, the DNA is TGCAGCGTTACCCGACAGGGGGCAATAGGCACAGATACGCAGTATTTT. Encoded protein: CSVTRQGAIGTDTQYF.

This clonotype was counted ten times or more. The chain is built from TRBV7-9 and TRBJ2-1, with D perhaps TRBD2 (6 bases). The CDR3 is 14 amino acids. Trimming took off 4 bases at V and 6 bases at J, with 13 bases between the two ends. From germline, CDR1 is SEHNR and CDR2 FQNEAQ (reference sequence). CDR3 sequence: CASSSWTILNEQFF. The DNA for the CDR3 is TGTGCCAGCAGCTCGTGGACTATCCTCAATGAGCAGTTCTTC.

The chain employs TRBV9 and TRBJ2-2; 9 nucleotides line up with TRBD1. This CDR3 is built from 16 residues. V was pared by 4 bases and J by 4 bases, with 8 bases of the junction left unmatched. Germline lookup yields CDR1 SGDLS and CDR2 YYNGEE. The CDR3 is CASSSHRGLGTGELFF. The CDR3 region has the DNA TGTGCCAGCAGCAGTCACAGGGGGCTCGGCACCGGGGAGCTGTTTTTT.

V usage is TRBV28 and J usage is TRBJ2-5, with a possible D match to TRBD1 (6 bases). The CDR3 extends over 14 amino acids. Germline V gives CDR1 MDHEN, CDR2 SYDVKM. Trimming took off 4 bases at V and 4 bases at J, with 13 bases between the two ends. The CDR3 region is CASSSTTGLETQYF. The CDR3 nucleotides are TGTGCCAGCAGTTCCACCACAGGGTTAGAGACCCAGTACTTC. The whole variable domain, remainder taken from reference TRBV28 and TRBJ2-5, is DVKVTQSSRYLVKRTGEKVFLECVQDMDHENMFWYRQDPGLGLRLIYFSYDVKMKEKGDIPEGYSVSREKKERFSLILESASTNQTSMYLCASSSTTGLETQYFGPGTRLLVL.

The chain is built from TRBV24-1 and TRBJ1-2, with D unclear. The CDR3 is made up of 13 amino acids. The V gene lost 5 bases and the J gene lost 1 base, with 7 bases spanning the gap. CDR1 and CDR2 from the germline V gene are KGHDR and SFDVKD. The CDR3 DNA reads TGTGCCACCAGTGTCGGAGGTAACTATGGCTACACCTTC. Translated, it gives CATSVGGNYGYTF.

This clonotype appeared a few times. The chain uses TRBV15 and TRBJ1-6; TRBD1 matches 7 bases. Germline V gives CDR1 LNHNV, CDR2 YYDKDF (reference sequence). Losses at the gene ends were 3 bases for V and 3 bases for J; bases not matched to a gene: 2. The CDR3 is 15 amino acids. The CDR3, as DNA: TGTGCCACCAGCAGCCGGGACAGCTATAATTCACCCCTCCACTTT. Translating gives CATSSRDSYNSPLHF.

The chain recombines TRBV12-3 or TRBV12-4 with TRBJ2-1; D may correspond to TRBD1 or TRBD2 (7 bases each). CDR3 length equals 15 residues. The germline V and J ends were trimmed by 8 bases and 1 base, with 15 bases remaining between them. The CDR3 sequence is CASSRGTASYNEQFF. CDR3 bases: TGTGCCAGCTCGCGGGGGACAGCGTCCTACAATGAGCAGTTCTTC.